This TCR beta chain is from a study of OX40 agonist ivuxolimab in advanced cancers. For the study at large: Ivuxolimab was administered intravenously to patients at 0.01 to 10 mg/kg every 2 weeks. General study points: At doses 0.1 to 3.0 mg/kg, CD4+ and CD8+ clones expanded. Low normalized clonal expansion also occurred in some nonresponding patients.

With respect to this clone: The antigen is not known.

In germline, CDR1 is SGHAT, CDR2 FQNNGV. The CDR3 extends over 15 amino acids. With 0 bases removed from V and 8 bases from J, the gap between germline ends came to 13 bases. Repertoires were generated with immunoSEQ multiplex PCR, while TCRdb's copy carries only in-frame clones and drops some. The sample consists of approximately 90,000 clones, over 75% of them appearing once. The chain recombines TRBV11-2 with TRBJ2-2; D is possibly TRBD2 (6 bases). This sequence originates from an adult with an advanced solid tumor such as melanoma, head and neck, liver or kidney cancer. Source: CD4+ or CD8+ T cells sorted from blood, taken in a trial of the OX40 agonist ivuxolimab. As DNA, the CDR3 is TGTGCCAGCAGCTTAGACCCTTCGGGAGCTGGGGAGCTGTTTTTT. The encoded protein is CASSLDPSGAGELFF.